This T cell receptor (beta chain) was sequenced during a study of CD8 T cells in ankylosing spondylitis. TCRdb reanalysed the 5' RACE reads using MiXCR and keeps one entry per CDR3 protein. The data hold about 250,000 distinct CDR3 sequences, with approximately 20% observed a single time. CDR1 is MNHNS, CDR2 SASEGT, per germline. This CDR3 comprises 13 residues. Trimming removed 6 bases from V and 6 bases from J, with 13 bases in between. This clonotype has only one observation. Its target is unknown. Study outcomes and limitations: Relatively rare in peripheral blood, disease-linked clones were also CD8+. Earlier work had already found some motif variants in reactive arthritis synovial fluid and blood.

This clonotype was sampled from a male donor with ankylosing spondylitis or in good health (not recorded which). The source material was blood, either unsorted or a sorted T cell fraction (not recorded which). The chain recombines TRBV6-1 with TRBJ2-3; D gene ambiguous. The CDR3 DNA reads TGTGCCAGCAGGGAACCCCTGGGGGATACGCAGTATTTT. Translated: CASREPLGDTQYF.